This TCR beta chain was identified in a study of a mutant IDH1 vaccine in newly diagnosed glioma. Study-level background: Patients in the study were vaccinated eight times, receiving shots in weeks 1, 3, 5, 7, 11, 15, 19 and 23. Vaccine dosing followed radiotherapy by 4-6 weeks, or accompanied temozolomide cycles.

The CDR3 length is 12 residues. The V gene end was trimmed by 6 bases and the J gene end by 4 bases; junction bases not matched to a gene: 1. Germline V gives CDR1 SNHLY, CDR2 FYNNEI. Sample time point: week 11, during vaccination. The vaccine gave 300 ug of a 20-mer mutant IDH1 peptide subcutaneously per dose. The protocol was immunoSEQ multiplex PCR, while the TCRdb copy is restricted to in-frame clones and leaves out a portion. The sample contains about 60,000 clones, 70% to 85% of which appear only once. Comments on this clone: The target antigen is unknown. The same CDR3 can be traced to other DNA sequences in this sample.

This chain connects TRBV2 to TRBJ1-2; 8 positions match TRBD1. The clonotype was recovered from a man aged 25-40 years with glioma. The sequencing used PBMCs, collected from a glioma patient whose treatment included an IDH1 peptide vaccine. The CDR3 bases are TGTGCCAGCAGCACAGGGGGCTATGGCTACACCTTC. Translation gives CASSTGGYGYTF.